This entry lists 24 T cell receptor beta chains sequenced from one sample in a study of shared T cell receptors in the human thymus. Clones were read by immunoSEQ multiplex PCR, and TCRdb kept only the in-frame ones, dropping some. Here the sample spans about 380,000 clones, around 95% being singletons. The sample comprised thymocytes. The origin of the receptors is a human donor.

CDR3: CASSRTSRGYEQYF. The CDR3 bases are TGTGCCAGCAGTAGGACTTCTAGGGGCTACGAGCAGTACTTC. V usage is TRBV2 and J usage is TRBJ2-7, with D possibly called TRBD1 or TRBD2 (5 bases each). The CDR3 covers 14 residues. Trimming cost V 5 bases and J 3 bases, with 14 bases left between them. Germline loops: CDR1 SNHLY, CDR2 FYNNEI.

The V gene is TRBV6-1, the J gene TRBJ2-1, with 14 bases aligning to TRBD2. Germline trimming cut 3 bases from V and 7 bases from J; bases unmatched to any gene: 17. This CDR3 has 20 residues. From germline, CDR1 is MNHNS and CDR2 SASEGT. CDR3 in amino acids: CASSDTGTSGSGNLKNEQFF. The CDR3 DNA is TGTGCCAGCAGTGACACCGGGACTAGCGGGAGCGGCAATCTAAAGAATGAGCAGTTCTTC.

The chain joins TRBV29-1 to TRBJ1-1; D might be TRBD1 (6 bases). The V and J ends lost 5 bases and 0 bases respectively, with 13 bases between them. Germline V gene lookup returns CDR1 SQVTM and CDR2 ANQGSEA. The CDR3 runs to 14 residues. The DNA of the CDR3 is TGCAGCGTTCTTCGAGGGGGGTTGAACACTGAAGCTTTCTTT. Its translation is CSVLRGGLNTEAFF.

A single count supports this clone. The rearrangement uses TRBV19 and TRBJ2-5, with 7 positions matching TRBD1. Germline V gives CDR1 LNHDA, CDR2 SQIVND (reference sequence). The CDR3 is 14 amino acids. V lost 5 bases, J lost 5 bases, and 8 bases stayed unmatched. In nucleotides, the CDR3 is TGTGCCAGTAGTCCCAGGACAGGTTGGGAGACCCAGTACTTC. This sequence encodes CASSPRTGWETQYF. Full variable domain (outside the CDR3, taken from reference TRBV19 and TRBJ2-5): DGGITQSPKYLFRKEGQNVTLSCEQNLNHDAMYWYRQDPGQGLRLIYYSQIVNDFQKGDIAEGYSVSREKKESFPLTVTSAQKNPTAFYLCASSPRTGWETQYFGPGTRLLVL.

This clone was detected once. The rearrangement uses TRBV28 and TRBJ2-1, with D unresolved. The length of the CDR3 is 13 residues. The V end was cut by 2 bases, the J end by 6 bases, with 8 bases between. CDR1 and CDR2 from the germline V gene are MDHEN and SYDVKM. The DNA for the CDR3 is TGTGCCAGCAGTTTAGGGCATTCCAATGAGCAGTTCTTC. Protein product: CASSLGHSNEQFF.

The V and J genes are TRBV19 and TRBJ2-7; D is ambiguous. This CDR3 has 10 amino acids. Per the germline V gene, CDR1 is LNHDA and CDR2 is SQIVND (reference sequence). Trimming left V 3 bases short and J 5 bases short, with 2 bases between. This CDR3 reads CASSMDEQYF. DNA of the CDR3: TGTGCCAGTAGTATGGACGAGCAGTACTTC.

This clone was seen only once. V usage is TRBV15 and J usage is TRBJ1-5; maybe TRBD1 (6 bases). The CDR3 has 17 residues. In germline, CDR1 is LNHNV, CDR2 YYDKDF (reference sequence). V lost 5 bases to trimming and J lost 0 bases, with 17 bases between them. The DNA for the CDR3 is TGTGCCACCAGCGGAGCGGAGGGGGAAAATAGCAATCAGCCCCAGCATTTT. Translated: CATSGAEGENSNQPQHF.

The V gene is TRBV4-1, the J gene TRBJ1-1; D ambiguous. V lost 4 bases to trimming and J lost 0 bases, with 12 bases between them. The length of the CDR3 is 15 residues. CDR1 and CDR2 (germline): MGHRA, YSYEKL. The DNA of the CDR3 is TGCGCCAGCAGCCTATTCTGGGCAGTGAACACTGAAGCTTTCTTT. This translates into CASSLFWAVNTEAFF.

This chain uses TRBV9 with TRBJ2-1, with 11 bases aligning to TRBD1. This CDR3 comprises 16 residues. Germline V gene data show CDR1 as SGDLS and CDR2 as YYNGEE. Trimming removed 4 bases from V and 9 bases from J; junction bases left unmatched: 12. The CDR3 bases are TGTGCCAGCAGCCCTGTCGGGGACAGGGGGATTTCTGAGCAGTTCTTC. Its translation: CASSPVGDRGISEQFF.

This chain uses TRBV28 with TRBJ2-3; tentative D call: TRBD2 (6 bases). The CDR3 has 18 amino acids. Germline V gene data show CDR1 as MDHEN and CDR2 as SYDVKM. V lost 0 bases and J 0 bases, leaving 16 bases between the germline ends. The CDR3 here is CASSLCPQGGPSTDTQYF. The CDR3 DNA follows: TGTGCCAGCAGTTTATGCCCCCAGGGAGGCCCGAGCACAGATACGCAGTATTTT.

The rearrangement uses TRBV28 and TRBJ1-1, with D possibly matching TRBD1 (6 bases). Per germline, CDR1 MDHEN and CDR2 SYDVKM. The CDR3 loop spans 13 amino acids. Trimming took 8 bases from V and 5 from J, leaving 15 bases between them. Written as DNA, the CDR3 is TGTGCCAGCTTTGGGGGGCGATGGACTGAAGCTTTCTTT. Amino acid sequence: CASFGGRWTEAFF.

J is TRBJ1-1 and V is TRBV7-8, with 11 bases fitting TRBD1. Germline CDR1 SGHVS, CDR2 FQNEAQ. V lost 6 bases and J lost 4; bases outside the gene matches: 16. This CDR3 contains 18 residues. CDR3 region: CASRIIRGQGGLSTEAFF. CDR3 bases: TGTGCCAGCAGAATAATCCGGGGACAGGGGGGCTTAAGCACTGAAGCTTTCTTT.

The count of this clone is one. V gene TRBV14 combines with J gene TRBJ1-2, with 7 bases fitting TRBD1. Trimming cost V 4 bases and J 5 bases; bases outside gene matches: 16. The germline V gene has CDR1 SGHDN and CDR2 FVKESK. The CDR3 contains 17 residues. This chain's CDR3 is CASSLPLFQDRHYGYTF. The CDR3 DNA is TGTGCCAGCAGCCTACCTTTATTCCAGGACAGGCATTATGGCTACACCTTC.

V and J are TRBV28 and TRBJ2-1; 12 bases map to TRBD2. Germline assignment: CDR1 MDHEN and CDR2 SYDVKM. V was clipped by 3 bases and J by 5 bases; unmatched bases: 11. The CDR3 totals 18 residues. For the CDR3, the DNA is TGTGCCAGCAGTTTGCCGCCTCGGACTAGCGGGGATCACAATGAGCAGTTCTTC. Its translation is CASSLPPRTSGDHNEQFF.

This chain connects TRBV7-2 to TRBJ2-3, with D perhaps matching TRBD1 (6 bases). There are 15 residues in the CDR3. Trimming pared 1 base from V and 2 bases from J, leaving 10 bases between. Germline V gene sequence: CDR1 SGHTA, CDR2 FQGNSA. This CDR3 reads CASSLGQETTDTQYF. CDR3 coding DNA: TGTGCCAGCAGCTTAGGACAGGAGACCACAGATACGCAGTATTTT.

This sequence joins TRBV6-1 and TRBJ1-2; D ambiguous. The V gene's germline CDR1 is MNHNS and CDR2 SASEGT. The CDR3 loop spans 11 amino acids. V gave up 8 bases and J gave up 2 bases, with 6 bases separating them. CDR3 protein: CASRVNYGYTF. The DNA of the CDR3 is TGTGCCAGCCGGGTCAACTATGGCTACACCTTC.

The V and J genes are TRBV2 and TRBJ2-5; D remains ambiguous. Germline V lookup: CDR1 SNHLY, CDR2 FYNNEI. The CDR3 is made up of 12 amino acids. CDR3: CVGGSVQETQYF. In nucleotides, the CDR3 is TGTGTAGGCGGTTCGGTCCAAGAGACCCAGTACTTC.

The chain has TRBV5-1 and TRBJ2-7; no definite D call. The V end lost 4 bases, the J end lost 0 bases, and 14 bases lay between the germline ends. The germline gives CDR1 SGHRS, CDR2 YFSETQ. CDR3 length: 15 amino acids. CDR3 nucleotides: TGCGCCAGCAGCCGGAACATTATTCGCTCCTACGAGCAGTACTTC. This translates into CASSRNIIRSYEQYF. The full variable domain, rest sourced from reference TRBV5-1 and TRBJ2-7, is KAGVTQTPRYLIKTRGQQVTLSCSPISGHRSVSWYQQTPGQGLQFLFEYFSETQRNKGNFPGRFSGRQFSNSRSEMNVSTLELGDSALYLCASSRNIIRSYEQYFGPGTRLTVT.

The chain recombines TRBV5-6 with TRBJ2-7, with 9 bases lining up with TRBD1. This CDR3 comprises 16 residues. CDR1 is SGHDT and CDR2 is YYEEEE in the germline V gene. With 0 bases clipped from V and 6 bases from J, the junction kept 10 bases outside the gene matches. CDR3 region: CASSLAGGHRGPEQYF. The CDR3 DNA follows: TGTGCCAGCAGCTTGGCCGGGGGTCACAGGGGGCCCGAGCAGTACTTC.

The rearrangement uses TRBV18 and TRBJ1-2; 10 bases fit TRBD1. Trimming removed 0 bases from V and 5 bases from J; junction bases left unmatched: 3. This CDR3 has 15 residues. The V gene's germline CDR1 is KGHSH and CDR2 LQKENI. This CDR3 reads CASSPPGQGKYGYTF. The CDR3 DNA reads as TGTGCCAGCTCACCACCGGGACAGGGGAAATATGGCTACACCTTC.

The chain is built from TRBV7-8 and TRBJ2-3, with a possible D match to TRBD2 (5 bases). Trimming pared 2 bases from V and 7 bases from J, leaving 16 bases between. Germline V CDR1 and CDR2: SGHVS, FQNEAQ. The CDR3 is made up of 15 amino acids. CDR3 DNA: TGTGCCAGCAGCTTATGGGAGTTGCCAAAGCATACGCAGTATTTT. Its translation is CASSLWELPKHTQYF.

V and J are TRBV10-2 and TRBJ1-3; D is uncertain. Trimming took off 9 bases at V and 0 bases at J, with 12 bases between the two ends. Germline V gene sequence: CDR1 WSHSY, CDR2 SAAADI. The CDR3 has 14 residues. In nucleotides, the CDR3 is TGCGCCAGTCGGGCCAGGAGCTCTGGAAACACCATATATTTT. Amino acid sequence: CASRARSSGNTIYF.

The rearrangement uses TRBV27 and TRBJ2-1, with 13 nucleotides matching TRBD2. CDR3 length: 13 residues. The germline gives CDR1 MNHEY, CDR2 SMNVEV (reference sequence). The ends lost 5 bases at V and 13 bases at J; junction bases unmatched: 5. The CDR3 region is CASSAGLAGDQFF. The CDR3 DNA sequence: TGTGCCAGCAGTGCCGGACTAGCGGGAGATCAGTTCTTC.

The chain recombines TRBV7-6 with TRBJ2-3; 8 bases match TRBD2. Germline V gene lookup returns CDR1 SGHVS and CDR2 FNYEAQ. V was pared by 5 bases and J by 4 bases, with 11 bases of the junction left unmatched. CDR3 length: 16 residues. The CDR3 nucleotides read TGTGCCAGCAGCCCTGCCGGGACTAGTCACGCAGATACGCAGTATTTT. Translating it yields CASSPAGTSHADTQYF.